This entry lists 5 T cell receptor beta chains sequenced from one sample in a study of T cell changes during pregnancy in multiple sclerosis. This table comes from immunoSEQ multiplex PCR, and its TCRdb copy is limited to in-frame clones, with some not included. The profile shows tens of thousands of clones, roughly 91% of them singletons. The sample here was CD4+ T cells from peripheral blood mononuclear cells, taken in the third trimester of pregnancy. These TCRs come from a female donor with multiple sclerosis, enrolled in a pregnancy study.

This clone was observed a few times. This rearrangement joins TRBV5-1 to TRBJ2-1; D not certain. This CDR3 is built from 14 residues. Between the trimmed V and J ends, which lost 5 bases and 4 bases, there was a span of 13 bases. CDR1 and CDR2 from the germline V gene are SGHRS and YFSETQ. CDR3 in amino acids: CASSPQARYNEQFF. As DNA, the CDR3 is TGCGCCAGCAGTCCCCAGGCCAGGTACAATGAGCAGTTCTTC. Complete variable domain (other parts from reference TRBV5-1 and TRBJ2-1): KAGVTQTPRYLIKTRGQQVTLSCSPISGHRSVSWYQQTPGQGLQFLFEYFSETQRNKGNFPGRFSGRQFSNSRSEMNVSTLELGDSALYLCASSPQARYNEQFFGPGTRLTVL.

The CDR3 reads CASKVDRDTEAFF. CDR3 DNA sequence: TGTGCCAGCAAGGTGGACAGGGACACTGAAGCTTTCTTT. The genes are TRBV11-1 and TRBJ1-1; the match to TRBD1 covers 8 bases. This CDR3 region has 13 residues. Germline CDR1 and CDR2: SGHAT and FQDESV (reference sequence). Trimming took 7 bases from V and 3 from J; bases not matched to a gene: 4.

The CDR3 sequence: CASRRDWNTGELFF. In nucleotides, the CDR3 is TGTGCCAGCAGGCGGGATTGGAACACCGGGGAGCTGTTTTTT. V gene TRBV27 combines with J gene TRBJ2-2; tentatively, D is TRBD2 (6 bases). The CDR3 contains 14 residues. The V gene's germline CDR1 is MNHEY and CDR2 SMNVEV (reference sequence). The V end lost 6 bases, the J end lost 1 base, and 9 bases lay between the germline ends.

The rearrangement links TRBV4-2 to TRBJ1-3; tentatively, D is TRBD1 (5 bases). V lost 1 base, J lost 0 bases, and 13 bases lay in between. Germline V gene lookup returns CDR1 LGHNA and CDR2 YNFKEQ. The CDR3 is 17 amino acids. The CDR3 region has the DNA TGTGCCAGCAGCCAAGCTAGCGGGGCCTCCTCTGGAAACACCATATATTTT. This sequence encodes CASSQASGASSGNTIYF.

The rearrangement uses TRBV19 and TRBJ1-6; 7 bases match TRBD1. The CDR3 covers 14 residues. Unmatched junction bases numbered 3, after V lost 3 bases and J lost 7 bases. The germline CDR1 and CDR2 sequences are LNHDA and SQIVND (reference sequence). CDR3 nucleotide sequence: TGTGCCAGTAGTATGGGACAGCGGAATTCACCCCTCCACTTT. Its protein product is CASSMGQRNSPLHF.